A single sample gave rise to the 15 T cell receptor beta chains below, sequenced in a study of T-cell reconstitution after alpha-beta-depleted transplantation in children. A TCRbeta library incorporating unique molecular identifiers was prepared. TCRdb re-derived calls from the PCR reads in MiXCR, one entry per CDR3 protein. The table has about 500,000 distinct CDR3 sequences, 32% seen once. The material sequenced was PBMCs from the stem cell graft donor, taken from the stem cell graft. These receptors originate from a human donor who donated a stem cell graft to a child with aplastic anemia.

In this sample, this clonotype turned up once. The chain employs TRBV29-1 and TRBJ1-1; tentative D call: TRBD1 (6 bases). The V gene lost 3 bases and the J gene lost 4 bases, with 12 bases spanning the gap. From germline, CDR1 is SQVTM and CDR2 ANQGSEA. The CDR3 is 13 residues long. CDR3 residues: CSVEAGVATEAFF. The CDR3 DNA sequence: TGCAGCGTTGAGGCAGGGGTGGCCACTGAAGCTTTCTTT.

The genes are TRBV27 and TRBJ2-5; 7 positions agree with TRBD2. This CDR3 spans 14 amino acids. Trimming at V came to 5 bases and at J to 6 bases, leaving 9 bases not matched to a gene. In germline, CDR1 is MNHEY, CDR2 SMNVEV (reference sequence). As DNA, the CDR3 is TGTGCCAGCAGTCCAGGGACTATCCTAAAGACCCAGTACTTC. This encodes CASSPGTILKTQYF.

This clonotype came up many times. The genes are TRBV7-2 and TRBJ2-3; D ambiguous. Per the germline V gene, CDR1 is SGHTA and CDR2 is FQGNSA. Trimming shortened V by 5 bases and J by 4 bases, and 7 bases separated the two germline ends. This CDR3 is built from 12 residues. CDR3: CASSTTADTQYF. CDR3 bases: TGTGCCAGCAGCACGACGGCAGATACGCAGTATTTT.

The chain joins TRBV6-5 to TRBJ2-1, with TRBD2 matching over 7 bases. CDR3 length equals 15 residues. Unmatched junction bases numbered 6, after V lost 2 bases and J lost 5 bases. Germline V lookup: CDR1 MNHEY, CDR2 SVGAGI. The CDR3 sequence is CASSYRLAVDNEQFF. CDR3 coding DNA: TGTGCCAGCAGTTACAGGCTAGCGGTCGACAATGAGCAGTTCTTC.

This clonotype was found many times. The chain is built from TRBV14 and TRBJ2-5, with D uncertain. The germline V gene has CDR1 SGHDN and CDR2 FVKESK. Between the trimmed V and J ends, which lost 3 bases and 6 bases, there was a span of 5 bases. The CDR3 is made up of 11 amino acids. The CDR3 DNA follows: TGTGCCAGCAGCCAGGAGCAGACCCAGTACTTC. Protein sequence: CASSQEQTQYF.

The chain combines TRBV6-1 with TRBJ2-2; D remains unclear. In germline, CDR1 is MNHNS, CDR2 SASEGT. The CDR3 length is 13 residues. V lost 7 bases to trimming and J lost 8 bases, with 14 bases between them. CDR3 region: CASKAPTVGELFF. In nucleotides, the CDR3 is TGTGCCAGCAAGGCTCCTACGGTGGGGGAGCTGTTTTTT.

This chain joins TRBV27 and TRBJ1-5; 7 bases are a match to TRBD1. CDR1 is MNHEY, CDR2 SMNVEV, per germline (reference sequence). Trimming cost V 3 bases and J 3 bases; bases outside gene matches: 2. This CDR3 spans 14 amino acids. As DNA, the CDR3 is TGTGCCAGCAGTTTGAGGGGGCACAATCAGCCCCAGCATTTT. Amino acids: CASSLRGHNQPQHF.

This chain links TRBV7-9 with TRBJ1-5; D gene uncertain. This CDR3 region has 13 residues. V lost 1 base, J lost 6 bases, and 7 bases lay in between. Germline V gene sequence: CDR1 SEHNR, CDR2 FQNEAQ (reference sequence). CDR3 protein: CASSLDSSQPQHF. In DNA, the CDR3 is TGTGCCAGCAGCTTAGACAGTAGTCAGCCCCAGCATTTT.

This clonotype was picked up a small number of times. V and J are TRBV20-1 and TRBJ2-7; maybe TRBD2 (6 bases). The CDR3 contains 14 residues. V dropped 3 bases and J dropped 2 bases, with 14 bases sitting between them. Germline CDR1 is DFQATT and CDR2 is SNEGSKA (reference sequence). This chain's CDR3 is CSASRTNTTYEQYV. In nucleotides, the CDR3 is TGCAGTGCTAGTCGGACTAATACTACCTACGAGCAGTACGTC.

This chain uses TRBV20-1 with TRBJ2-7; 9 bases are shared with TRBD2. V trimming: 6 bases; J trimming: 2 bases; junction bases outside the gene matches: 8. The CDR3 runs 14 residues. Germline V gene lookup returns CDR1 DFQATT and CDR2 SNEGSKA (reference sequence). CDR3 in amino acids: CSAGGGGRAYEQYF. The CDR3 DNA reads TGCAGTGCCGGAGGAGGCGGGAGGGCCTACGAGCAGTACTTC.

This chain connects TRBV5-6 to TRBJ1-2; no clear D gene. Deletions cut 0 bases from V and 14 bases from J, with 14 bases between. This CDR3 is built from 12 residues. Germline V gives CDR1 SGHDT, CDR2 YYEEEE. CDR3 in amino acids: CASSLAAVKNTF. CDR3 DNA: TGTGCCAGCAGCTTGGCGGCAGTGAAAAATACCTTC.

This clonotype was counted between two and nine times. The chain joins TRBV29-1 to TRBJ2-3; TRBD2 agrees at 8 bases. J gave up 2 bases and V 2 bases, and 6 bases lay outside the gene matches. CDR3 length equals 15 residues. Germline loops: CDR1 SQVTM, CDR2 ANQGSEA. The CDR3 nucleotides read TGCAGCGTTGAAATAAGCGGGAGTGTCACAGATACGCAGTATTTT. This translates into CSVEISGSVTDTQYF.

The CDR3 nucleotides are TGTGCCAGCAGTCGCATGGCGGGTGGTAACACTGAAGCTTTCTTT. Its protein is CASSRMAGGNTEAFF. The rearrangement joins TRBV27 to TRBJ1-1, with unresolved D. Trimming took off 5 bases at V and 2 bases at J, with 15 bases between the two ends. Germline-derived CDR1 and CDR2 are MNHEY and SMNVEV (reference sequence). This CDR3 spans 15 amino acids.

J is TRBJ2-1 and V is TRBV11-2; TRBD2 matches 14 bases. The CDR3 has 17 amino acids. The germline V gene has CDR1 SGHAT and CDR2 FQNNGV. V was clipped by 4 bases and J by 9 bases; unmatched bases: 11. The CDR3, as DNA: TGTGCCAGCAGCTCACAACCGGGACTAGCGGGAGCCGTTGAGCAGTTCTTC. Translating gives CASSSQPGLAGAVEQFF.

This clonotype has just a few counts. The chain carries TRBV12-3 or TRBV12-4 and TRBJ1-5, with a possible D match to TRBD1 (6 bases). The CDR3 spans 13 residues. Trimming took 5 bases from V and 6 from J, leaving 11 bases between them. The CDR3 protein is CASSQQGVQPQHF. The CDR3 bases are TGTGCCAGCAGTCAACAGGGTGTTCAGCCCCAGCATTTT.